The rows below give T cell receptor beta chains drawn from one sample of a study of cytomegalovirus exposure and HLA in healthy donors. The table came from immunoSEQ multiplex PCR; TCRdb's copy has only in-frame clones and leaves some out. In the table there are 85,000 to 130,000 clones, more than 65% of which are singletons. The sample taken for sequencing was PBMCs. These receptors were taken from a woman aged 50 to 65 in good health and CMV-seropositive. Both conserved end residues are part of each CDR3. D genes are given only for firm matches. A row's size may be missing; if present it is once, few, many or a size class.

CDR3 length: 14
clone size: NA
J gene: TRBJ1-6
D gene: TRBD1
V gene: TRBV7-2
CDR3 protein: CASSSTGGFSPLHF
CDR3 DNA: TGTGCCAGCAGCTCGACAGGGGGCTTTTCACCCCTCCACTTT

CDR3 length: 17
clone size: NA
J gene: TRBJ1-2
D gene: TRBD1
V gene: TRBV15
CDR3 protein: CATSRVGTEIMRYGYTF
CDR3 DNA: TGTGCCACCAGCAGAGTCGGGACAGAGATTATGCGTTATGGCTACACCTTC

CDR3 length: 16
clone size: NA
J gene: TRBJ1-3
D gene: NA
V gene: TRBV9
CDR3 protein: CASSVGHQGSGNTIYF
CDR3 DNA: TGTGCCAGCAGCGTAGGACACCAGGGCTCTGGAAACACCATATATTTT

CDR3 length: 16
clone size: NA
J gene: TRBJ1-1
D gene: TRBD1
V gene: TRBV4-1
CDR3 protein: CASSHPGQGANTEAFF
CDR3 DNA: TGCGCCAGCAGCCACCCGGGACAGGGGGCGAACACTGAAGCTTTCTTT

CDR3 length: 15
clone size: NA
J gene: TRBJ1-1
D gene: NA
V gene: TRBV28
CDR3 protein: CASSLWSQGETEAFF
CDR3 DNA: TGTGCCAGCAGTTTATGGAGCCAGGGTGAGACTGAAGCTTTCTTT

CDR3 length: 16
clone size: once
J gene: TRBJ2-5
D gene: NA
V gene: TRBV27
CDR3 protein: CASSFLGGGLQETQYF
CDR3 DNA: TGTGCCAGCAGTTTCTTGGGCGGGGGCCTCCAAGAGACCCAGTACTTC

CDR3 length: 18
clone size: NA
J gene: TRBJ2-1
D gene: NA
V gene: TRBV7-6
CDR3 protein: CASSLDTVGKQVGNEQFF
CDR3 DNA: TGTGCCAGCAGCTTAGACACTGTTGGTAAGCAGGTAGGTAATGAGCAGTTCTTC

CDR3 length: 15
clone size: NA
J gene: TRBJ1-1
D gene: NA
V gene: TRBV7-2
CDR3 protein: CASSIHRTAGSEAFF
CDR3 DNA: TGTGCCAGCAGCATCCACCGAACGGCAGGTTCCGAAGCTTTCTTT

CDR3 length: 12
clone size: NA
J gene: TRBJ2-1
D gene: NA
V gene: TRBV28
CDR3 protein: CASRQGSNEQFF
CDR3 DNA: TGTGCCAGCAGGCAGGGTTCCAATGAGCAGTTCTTC

CDR3 length: 12
clone size: once
J gene: TRBJ1-2
D gene: TRBD1
V gene: TRBV7-9
CDR3 protein: CASGGQTVGYTF
CDR3 DNA: TGTGCCAGCGGGGGACAGACTGTGGGCTACACCTTC

CDR3 length: 16
clone size: NA
J gene: TRBJ1-3
D gene: TRBD1
V gene: TRBV7-3
CDR3 protein: CASSQGTGGYGNTIYF
CDR3 DNA: TGCGCCAGCAGCCAAGGTACAGGGGGCTATGGAAACACCATATATTTT

CDR3 length: 15
clone size: NA
J gene: TRBJ1-3
D gene: TRBD1
V gene: TRBV27
CDR3 protein: CASSSDRGGLNTIYF
CDR3 DNA: TGTGCCAGCAGTTCTGACAGGGGAGGTTTGAACACCATATATTTT

CDR3 length: 17
clone size: NA
J gene: TRBJ2-2
D gene: NA
V gene: TRBV18
CDR3 protein: CASSPRGSYPNTGELFF
CDR3 DNA: TGTGCCAGCTCACCCAGGGGCTCCTATCCGAACACCGGGGAGCTGTTTTTT

CDR3 length: 12
clone size: once
J gene: TRBJ2-5
D gene: NA
V gene: TRBV2
CDR3 protein: CASRQAQETQYF
CDR3 DNA: TGTGCCAGCAGACAGGCTCAAGAGACCCAGTACTTC

CDR3 length: 14
clone size: NA
J gene: TRBJ2-1
D gene: NA
V gene: TRBV4-1
CDR3 protein: CASSLSQGDPPQFF
CDR3 DNA: TGCGCCAGCAGCCTCTCTCAGGGTGACCCTCCCCAGTTCTTC

CDR3 length: 17
clone size: NA
J gene: TRBJ2-6
D gene: NA
V gene: TRBV5-1
CDR3 protein: CASSPQAGRSGANVLTF
CDR3 DNA: TGCGCCAGCAGCCCCCAGGCAGGCCGCTCTGGGGCCAACGTCCTGACTTTC

CDR3 length: 14
clone size: NA
J gene: TRBJ2-3
D gene: TRBD2
V gene: TRBV5-4
CDR3 protein: CASSLVAGKHTQYF
CDR3 DNA: TGTGCCAGCAGCTTAGTAGCGGGGAAGCATACGCAGTATTTT

CDR3 length: 15
clone size: NA
J gene: TRBJ1-6
D gene: NA
V gene: TRBV6-1
CDR3 protein: CASSEGPGGKSPLHF
CDR3 DNA: TGTGCCAGCAGTGAAGGTCCGGGTGGCAAGTCACCCCTCCACTTT

CDR3 length: 15
clone size: once
J gene: TRBJ2-7
D gene: TRBD2
V gene: TRBV15
CDR3 protein: CATSRGLASSYEQYF
CDR3 DNA: TGTGCCACCAGCAGGGGACTAGCGAGCTCCTACGAGCAGTACTTC

CDR3 length: 14
clone size: once
J gene: TRBJ1-6
D gene: NA
V gene: TRBV27
CDR3 protein: CASRRQAENSPLHF
CDR3 DNA: TGTGCCAGCAGGAGACAGGCAGAAAATTCACCCCTCCACTTT

CDR3 length: 15
clone size: NA
J gene: TRBJ2-3
D gene: TRBD1
V gene: TRBV5-1
CDR3 protein: CASSSGQGLTDTQYF
CDR3 DNA: TGCGCCAGCAGCTCGGGACAGGGGTTGACAGATACGCAGTATTTT

CDR3 length: 16
clone size: NA
J gene: TRBJ1-4
D gene: NA
V gene: TRBV19
CDR3 protein: CASSSQDSRPIEKLFF
CDR3 DNA: TGTGCCAGTAGTTCCCAAGACAGTCGCCCGATTGAAAAACTGTTTTTT

CDR3 length: 14
clone size: NA
J gene: TRBJ2-7
D gene: NA
V gene: TRBV6-5
CDR3 protein: CASSVGVTVYEQYF
CDR3 DNA: TGTGCCAGCAGCGTCGGGGTAACAGTCTACGAGCAGTACTTC

CDR3 length: 14
clone size: NA
J gene: TRBJ2-3
D gene: NA
V gene: TRBV5-1
CDR3 protein: CASRLSSSTDTQYF
CDR3 DNA: TGCGCCAGCAGACTGTCCTCTAGCACAGATACGCAGTATTTT

CDR3 length: 15
clone size: NA
J gene: TRBJ1-2
D gene: TRBD1
V gene: TRBV2
CDR3 protein: CASSEGPRGSYGYTF
CDR3 DNA: TGTGCCAGCAGTGAAGGGCCCAGGGGGAGCTATGGCTACACCTTC

CDR3 length: 13
clone size: once
J gene: TRBJ1-2
D gene: NA
V gene: TRBV5-6
CDR3 protein: CASSPGGAWGYTF
CDR3 DNA: TGTGCCAGCAGCCCCGGCGGGGCATGGGGCTACACCTTC

CDR3 length: 15
clone size: few
J gene: TRBJ1-2
D gene: TRBD1
V gene: TRBV7-8
CDR3 protein: CASSSRTGVGTGYTF
CDR3 DNA: TGTGCCAGCAGCAGCAGAACAGGGGTCGGGACCGGCTACACCTTC

CDR3 length: 15
clone size: NA
J gene: TRBJ1-4
D gene: TRBD1
V gene: TRBV19
CDR3 protein: CASSPLTGANEKLFF
CDR3 DNA: TGTGCCAGTAGTCCCCTGACAGGGGCTAATGAAAAACTGTTTTTT

CDR3 length: 12
clone size: once
J gene: TRBJ1-2
D gene: NA
V gene: TRBV7-9
CDR3 protein: CSSSSGTPGYTF
CDR3 DNA: TGTTCCAGCAGCTCCGGGACTCCTGGCTACACCTTC

CDR3 length: 16
clone size: once
J gene: TRBJ2-3
D gene: TRBD2
V gene: TRBV5-4
CDR3 protein: CASSPRGVPSTDTQYF
CDR3 DNA: TGTGCCAGCAGCCCCCGGGGGGTTCCTAGCACAGATACGCAGTATTTT

CDR3 length: 15
clone size: NA
J gene: TRBJ1-1
D gene: NA
V gene: TRBV10-3
CDR3 protein: CAISESIRGITEAFF
CDR3 DNA: TGTGCCATCAGTGAGTCGATTAGGGGCATCACTGAAGCTTTCTTT

CDR3 length: 12
clone size: NA
J gene: TRBJ2-5
D gene: NA
V gene: TRBV11-2
CDR3 protein: CATGPGAGTQYF
CDR3 DNA: TGTGCCACCGGGCCTGGGGCCGGGACCCAGTACTTC